This TCR beta chain was recovered during a study of T cell responses to AZD1222 COVID-19 vaccine. Overall study: Pooled together were second doses at about 4 or about 12 weeks.

To note about this clone: The antigen is not known.

The CDR3 runs to 12 residues. Germline values: CDR1 SQVTM, CDR2 ANQGSEA. Trimming took off 7 bases at V and 7 bases at J, with 16 bases between the two ends. Repertoires were generated with immunoSEQ multiplex PCR, while TCRdb's copy carries only in-frame clones and drops some. The sample has fewer than 100,000 clones; about 92% are singletons. Findings of the study overall: Baseline seropositives among AZD1222 recipients totaled only six or seven. Reportedly, close to half of spike-specific TCRs are directed against unmutated variant regions. Females outnumbered males among donors, who were mostly white British; clonal diversity was possibly underestimated.

The sequencing used peripheral blood, collected on day 0 of AZD1222 vaccination. This clonotype originated in an adult in good health. This sequence joins TRBV29-1 and TRBJ2-5; possible D gene TRBD2, 5 bases. CDR3 sequence (DNA): TGCAGCGCTCCGACGGGGTCCGGGACCCAGTACTTC. Its protein product is CSAPTGSGTQYF.